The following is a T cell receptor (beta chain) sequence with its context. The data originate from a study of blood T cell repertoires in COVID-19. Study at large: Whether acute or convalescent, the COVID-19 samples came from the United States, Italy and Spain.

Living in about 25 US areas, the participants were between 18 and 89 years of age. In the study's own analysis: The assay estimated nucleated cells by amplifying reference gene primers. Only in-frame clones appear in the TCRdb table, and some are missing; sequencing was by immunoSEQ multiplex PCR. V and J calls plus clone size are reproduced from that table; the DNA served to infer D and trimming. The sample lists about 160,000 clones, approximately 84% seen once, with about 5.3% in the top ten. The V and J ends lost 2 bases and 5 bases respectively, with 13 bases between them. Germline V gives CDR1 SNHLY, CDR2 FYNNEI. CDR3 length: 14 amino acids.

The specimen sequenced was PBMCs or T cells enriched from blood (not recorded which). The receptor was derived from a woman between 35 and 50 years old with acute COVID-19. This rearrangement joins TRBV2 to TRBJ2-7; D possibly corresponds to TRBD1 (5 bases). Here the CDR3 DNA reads TGTGCCAGCAGTGAATCCCCAGGGTCCCACGAGCAGTACGTC. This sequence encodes CASSESPGSHEQYV.